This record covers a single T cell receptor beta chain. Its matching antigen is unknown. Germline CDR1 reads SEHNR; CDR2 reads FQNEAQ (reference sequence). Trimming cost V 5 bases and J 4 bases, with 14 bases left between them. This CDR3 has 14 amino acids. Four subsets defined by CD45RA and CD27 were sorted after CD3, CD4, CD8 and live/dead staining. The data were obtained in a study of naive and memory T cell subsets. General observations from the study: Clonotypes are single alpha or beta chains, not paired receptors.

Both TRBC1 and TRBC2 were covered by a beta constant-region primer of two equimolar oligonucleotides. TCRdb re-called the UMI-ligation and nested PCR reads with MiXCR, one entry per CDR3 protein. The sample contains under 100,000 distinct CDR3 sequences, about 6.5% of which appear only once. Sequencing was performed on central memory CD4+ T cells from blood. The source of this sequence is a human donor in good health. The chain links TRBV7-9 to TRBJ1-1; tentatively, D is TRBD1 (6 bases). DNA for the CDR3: TGTGCCAGCAGCGCAGGGACATTTAGCACTGAAGCTTTCTTT. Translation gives CASSAGTFSTEAFF.